What follows are 19 T cell receptor beta chains derived from one specimen sequenced in a study of control samples from healthy donors and cancer patients. Libraries were prepared by immunoSEQ multiplex PCR; TCRdb keeps only in-frame clonotypes and omits some of them. Of around 230,000 clones in the sample, roughly 94% were seen once. The sequencing input was blood. The receptors stem from a man in his forties or fifties in good health.

The V call is TRBV6-5, the J call TRBJ1-1; tentative D call: TRBD1 (6 bases). The CDR3 spans 15 residues. The germline gives CDR1 MNHEY, CDR2 SVGAGI. V lost 4 bases and J 4 bases, leaving 16 bases between the germline ends. The CDR3 is CASSSQWGAITEAFF. CDR3 in DNA: TGTGCCAGCAGTTCCCAGTGGGGGGCGATCACTGAAGCTTTCTTT.

The CDR3, as DNA: TGCAGTGCTAGTCCCGGGACAGGGAAACAGCCCCAGCATTTT. Protein sequence: CSASPGTGKQPQHF. The V call is TRBV20-1, the J call TRBJ1-5; TRBD1 matches at 9 bases. The CDR3 covers 14 residues. The V and J ends lost 3 bases and 7 bases, in that order; junction bases with no gene match: 7. Germline CDR1 is DFQATT and CDR2 is SNEGSKA (reference sequence).

The genes are TRBV24-1 and TRBJ2-3; TRBD2 matches at 15 bases. This CDR3 is built from 15 residues. J gave up 5 bases and V 9 bases, and 5 bases lay outside the gene matches. Germline assignment: CDR1 KGHDR and CDR2 SFDVKD. The DNA of the CDR3 is TGTGCCACCCGGACTAGCGGGGGGGCCGGAGATACGCAGTATTTT. Translated, it gives CATRTSGGAGDTQYF.

This chain joins TRBV5-1 and TRBJ2-7, with TRBD2 matching 10 bases. This CDR3 is built from 15 residues. With 0 bases clipped from V and 4 bases from J, the junction kept 4 bases outside the gene matches. Germline lookup yields CDR1 SGHRS and CDR2 YFSETQ. CDR3 sequence: CASSLASGGLYEQYV. Written as DNA, the CDR3 is TGCGCCAGCAGCTTGGCTAGCGGGGGTCTATACGAGCAGTACGTC.

The rearrangement uses TRBV27 and TRBJ2-3; 8 bases line up with TRBD2. CDR3 length: 14 residues. Germline CDR1 reads MNHEY; CDR2 reads SMNVEV (reference sequence). Trimming cost V 7 bases and J 2 bases; bases outside gene matches: 5. In DNA form, the CDR3 reads TGTGCCAGCACCGTTAGCGGGATCACAGATACGCAGTATTTT. Translating gives CASTVSGITDTQYF.

The chain employs TRBV5-4 and TRBJ1-1; a possible D gene is TRBD1 (6 bases). V was cut by 4 bases and J by 1 base, with 11 bases left in between. The length of the CDR3 is 14 residues. Germline CDR1 and CDR2: SGHNT and YYREEE (reference sequence). As DNA, the CDR3 is TGTGCCAGCAGCGATGGACAGCCGAACACTGAAGCTTTCTTT. It yields the protein CASSDGQPNTEAFF. The full variable domain, completed using reference TRBV5-4 and TRBJ1-1, is ETGVTQSPTHLIKTRGQQVTLRCSSQSGHNTVSWYQQALGQGPQFIFQYYREEENGRGNFPPRFSGLQFPNYSSELNVNALELDDSALYLCASSDGQPNTEAFFGQGTRLTVV.

This rearrangement joins TRBV2 to TRBJ2-5; 14 bases align to TRBD2. The ends lost 7 bases at V and 11 bases at J; junction bases unmatched: 3. The germline gives CDR1 SNHLY, CDR2 FYNNEI. The CDR3 sequence is 12 residues long. CDR3 region: CASNGLAGGQYF. The CDR3 DNA reads TGTGCCAGCAATGGACTAGCGGGGGGTCAGTACTTC.

This chain connects TRBV5-1 to TRBJ1-3; D perhaps matches TRBD1 (6 bases). V was pared by 2 bases and J by 0 bases, with 9 bases between. Germline values: CDR1 SGHRS, CDR2 YFSETQ. CDR3 length equals 15 residues. The CDR3 nucleotides are TGCGCCAGCAGCTTTGGACAGACCTCTGGAAACACCATATATTTT. Amino acids: CASSFGQTSGNTIYF.

The chain carries TRBV19 and TRBJ2-7, with TRBD1 as a possible D gene (5 bases). In germline, CDR1 is LNHDA, CDR2 SQIVND (reference sequence). This CDR3 contains 15 residues. Deletions cut 2 bases from V and 3 bases from J, with 14 bases between. The CDR3 is CASSIPRNRSYEQYV. The CDR3 DNA reads TGTGCCAGTAGTATACCCCGTAACAGGAGCTACGAGCAGTACGTC.

The V call is TRBV7-9, the J call TRBJ2-3; D is unclear. This CDR3 comprises 11 residues. V gave up 7 bases and J gave up 4 bases, with 6 bases separating them. The germline CDR1 and CDR2 sequences are SEHNR and FQNEAQ (reference sequence). CDR3 nucleotide sequence: TGTGCCAGCACCCTATCAGATACGCAGTATTTT. Translation: CASTLSDTQYF.

The V call is TRBV25-1, the J call TRBJ2-3; D perhaps matches TRBD2 (6 bases). Germline CDR1 reads MGHDK; CDR2 reads SYGVNS. The CDR3 is made up of 15 amino acids. Trimming took 5 bases from V and 2 from J, leaving 14 bases between them. The CDR3 coding sequence is TGTGCCAGCAGTCAGGCGGGACTGATCACAGATACGCAGTATTTT. It specifies CASSQAGLITDTQYF.

The rearrangement joins TRBV28 to TRBJ1-1; D gene uncertain. The germline V gene encodes CDR1 MDHEN and CDR2 SYDVKM. V lost 7 bases to trimming and J lost 2 bases, with 5 bases between them. The CDR3 consists of 11 residues. CDR3 sequence: CASIGNTEAFF. Here the CDR3 DNA reads TGTGCCAGCATTGGCAACACTGAAGCTTTCTTT.

V and J are TRBV14 and TRBJ2-3; no reliable D call. Trimming stripped 0 bases from V and 4 bases from J, with 5 bases between. Germline loops: CDR1 SGHDN, CDR2 FVKESK. The length of the CDR3 is 13 residues. DNA for the CDR3: TGTGCCAGCAGCCAAGATTTCGCAGATACGCAGTATTTT. It is translated as CASSQDFADTQYF.

The chain has TRBV18 and TRBJ1-2; D gene ambiguous. Germline CDR1 KGHSH, CDR2 LQKENI. This CDR3 contains 15 residues. Trimming took off 5 bases at V and 1 base at J, with 14 bases between the two ends. The CDR3: CASSSISGINYGYTF. CDR3 DNA sequence: TGTGCCAGCTCATCCATTTCCGGGATTAACTATGGCTACACCTTC.

This clone was seen just once. The chain has TRBV7-9 and TRBJ1-1, with D possibly TRBD1 on 5 matching bases. The CDR3 is 14 amino acids. Trimming took 3 bases from V and 5 from J, leaving 13 bases between them. The germline gives CDR1 SEHNR, CDR2 FQNEAQ (reference sequence). In DNA, the CDR3 is TGTGCCAGCAGCTTCGGGGGAAGGGGAACTGAAGCTTTCTTT. Residues: CASSFGGRGTEAFF.

The chain carries TRBV28 and TRBJ2-3; no definite D call. V was cut by 10 bases and J by 2 bases, with 10 bases left in between. Per the germline V gene, CDR1 is MDHEN and CDR2 is SYDVKM. The CDR3 loop spans 12 amino acids. CDR3 sequence (DNA): TGTGCCATACAGTGGGCCACAGATACGCAGTATTTT. Translation gives CAIQWATDTQYF.

The rearrangement links TRBV7-9 to TRBJ2-7; D might be TRBD1 or TRBD2, each matching 6 bases. CDR1 is SEHNR, CDR2 FQNEAQ, per germline (reference sequence). There are 12 residues in the CDR3. V was pared by 0 bases and J by 11 bases, with 11 bases between. The chain's CDR3 is CASSLAGGKKYV. The CDR3 coding sequence is TGTGCCAGCAGCTTAGCGGGGGGCAAAAAGTACGTC.

V and J are TRBV5-6 and TRBJ2-7; D unclear. V was pared by 4 bases and J by 4 bases, with 12 bases between. The CDR3 loop spans 13 amino acids. In germline, CDR1 is SGHDT, CDR2 YYEEEE. The CDR3 sequence is CASSTNPSYEQYF. CDR3 DNA sequence: TGTGCCAGCAGCACAAACCCAAGTTACGAGCAGTACTTC.

V gene TRBV19 combines with J gene TRBJ1-5, with D tentatively TRBD1 (6 bases). The CDR3 covers 14 residues. CDR1 is LNHDA, CDR2 SQIVND, per germline (reference sequence). V was shortened by 6 bases and J by 6 bases, with 15 bases between the two germline ends. In DNA, the CDR3 is TGTGCCAGTAGAGATAGAGGCAGGGGTCAGCCCCAGCATTTT. Protein sequence: CASRDRGRGQPQHF. Combining the CDR3 with reference TRBV19 and TRBJ1-5 gives the whole variable domain DGGITQSPKYLFRKEGQNVTLSCEQNLNHDAMYWYRQDPGQGLRLIYYSQIVNDFQKGDIAEGYSVSREKKESFPLTVTSAQKNPTAFYLCASRDRGRGQPQHFGDGTRLSIL.